The rows below give T cell receptor beta chains drawn from one sample of a study of post-analysis software for immune sequencing data. TCRdb reanalysed the PCR reads using MiXCR and keeps one entry per CDR3 protein. This table holds around 440,000 distinct CDR3 sequences, roughly 46% found once. Sample: blood. The receptors shown here come from a girl aged 10-17 years with multiple sclerosis. Both conserved end residues are part of each CDR3. The D gene is left open where the match is weak. Some rows have no size entry. The others give once, few or many, or a class for an expanded clone.

>TRBJ2-7|few|TRBV12-3/TRBV12-4|TRBD2
TGTGCCAGCAGAACAACTAGCGGGAGCCCCTACGAGCAGTACTTC
CASRTTSGSPYEQYF
>TRBJ2-7|-|TRBV20-1|-
TGCAGTGCTAGTCGCGGGCTGAACTACGAGCAGTACTTC
CSASRGLNYEQYF
>TRBJ1-2|-|TRBV28|TRBD1
TGTGCCAGCAAGTGGGGACAGCCGGGGGGCTACACCTTC
CASKWGQPGGYTF
>TRBJ2-7|-|TRBV5-6|TRBD2
TGTGCCAGCAGCAGAAGGACTAGCGGGAGATCCGACGAGCAGTACTTC
CASSRRTSGRSDEQYF
>TRBJ2-1|few|TRBV18|TRBD2
TGTGCCAGCTCCCTTAGCGGGAGTGACGATGAGCAGTTCTTC
CASSLSGSDDEQFF
>TRBJ1-2|few|TRBV12-3/TRBV12-4|-
TGTGCCAGCAGCGGACGGAGGAACTATGGCTACACCTTC
CASSGRRNYGYTF
>TRBJ1-1|-|TRBV5-1|-
TGCGCCAGCAGCCCATCAGGACGGCCACCAATGAACACTGAAGCTTTCTTT
CASSPSGRPPMNTEAFF
>TRBJ2-7|few|TRBV12-3/TRBV12-4|TRBD2
TGTGCCAGCAGTTTGGATCGGGAGGGCCTGAGGGAGCAGTACTTC
CASSLDREGLREQYF
>TRBJ2-5|few|TRBV12-3/TRBV12-4|-
TGTGCCAGCAGGGGGGACGACGGTGTGGGACAAGAGACCCAGTACTTC
CASRGDDGVGQETQYF
>TRBJ1-5|-|TRBV5-1|-
TGCGCCAGCAGCTTGGCCCCCACGGGATTAGATCAGCCCCAGCATTTT
CASSLAPTGLDQPQHF
>TRBJ1-5|-|TRBV20-1|-
TGCAGTGCCATAAAGGGTAATGGCAATCAGCCCCAGCATTTT
CSAIKGNGNQPQHF
>TRBJ2-5|few|TRBV7-9|-
TGTGCCAGCATAGGAAGGGGCCGTGAGACCCAGTACTTC
CASIGRGRETQYF
>TRBJ2-1|-|TRBV7-2|TRBD2
TGTGCCAGCAGCTTATCGGCGGGAGATTCTGCCAATGAGCAGTTCTTC
CASSLSAGDSANEQFF
>TRBJ2-5|few|TRBV9|-
TGTGCCAGCAGCCCAGGGGGAGGCAACACGAGGGAGACCCAGTACTTC
CASSPGGGNTRETQYF
>TRBJ2-7|-|TRBV7-2|-
TGTGCCAGCAGCCCAGGGCCCACGAGCTCCTACGAGCAGTACTTC
CASSPGPTSSYEQYF